The rows below give T cell receptor beta chains drawn from one sample of a study of shared clonotypes between healthy human individuals. Using immunoSEQ multiplex PCR, the repertoire was profiled, and TCRdb retains in-frame clones only, with some absent. The data show hundreds of thousands of clones, roughly four fifths seen once. Sample: PBMCs. These receptors were taken from a woman aged 40 to 50 in good health. Some clones in this sample may be carry-over from other donors' samples. CDR3s include the opening cysteine and the closing phenylalanine or tryptophan.

J: TRBJ2-1
V: TRBV2
CDR3: CASGGPSRSSYNEQFF

J: TRBJ2-3
V: TRBV10-3
CDR3: CAISEGGGGSSTDTQYF

J: TRBJ2-7
V: TRBV6-1
CDR3: CASSTGQVITYEQYF

J: TRBJ1-4
V: TRBV30
CDR3: CAWSQDSGEKLFF

J: TRBJ2-7
V: TRBV27
CDR3: CASSLSPGIAGRYEQYF

J: TRBJ2-7
V: TRBV18
CDR3: CASSPRGMGLATTYEQYF

J: TRBJ2-1
V: TRBV4-1
CDR3: CASSQDDQSGHEQFF

J: TRBJ1-5
V: TRBV2
CDR3: CASSEGSNQPQHF

J: TRBJ2-7
V: TRBV7-8
CDR3: CASSLYPHGRNEQYF

J: TRBJ1-1
V: TRBV9
CDR3: CASSVDPRGGTEAFF

J: TRBJ2-1
V: TRBV2
CDR3: CASKSGLAGYKQFF

J: TRBJ2-7
V: TRBV9
CDR3: CASSPRQGVNEQYF

J: TRBJ2-1
V: TRBV6-6
CDR3: CASSLAGDYNEQFF

J: TRBJ2-7
V: TRBV5-1
CDR3: CASSARETGEQYF

J: TRBJ1-1
V: TRBV7-8
CDR3: CASSLVGSRTNTEAFF

J: TRBJ2-2
V: TRBV7-2
CDR3: CASSLVPSPNTGELFF

J: TRBJ2-3
V: TRBV28
CDR3: CATCWGGEDTQYF

J: TRBJ2-5
V: TRBV25-1
CDR3: CASSEWGPNLNQETQYF

J: TRBJ1-5
V: TRBV28
CDR3: CASSSPGGLRPQHF

J: TRBJ1-4
V: TRBV25-1
CDR3: CASSETGTRKLFF

J: TRBJ1-1
V: TRBV5-1
CDR3: CASSLTGTHTEAFF

J: TRBJ2-7
V: TRBV29-1
CDR3: CSVGHTYEQYF

J: TRBJ2-7
V: TRBV30
CDR3: CAWSALAGASYEQYF

J: TRBJ2-6
V: TRBV4-1
CDR3: CASSRLQGSGANVLTF

J: TRBJ2-7
V: TRBV30
CDR3: CAWSVSSRRDEQYF

J: TRBJ1-2
V: TRBV28
CDR3: CASQWVEQANYGYTF

J: TRBJ2-5
V: TRBV5-6
CDR3: CASSSDRGRIEETQYF